This T cell receptor beta chain was sequenced for a study of CD8 T cells in Susac syndrome. The overall study: Eight or nine of the sequenced Susac syndrome patients were in remission, and more than 5 had active disease.

Per the germline V gene, CDR1 is SGDLS and CDR2 is YYNGEE. The germline V and J ends were trimmed by 6 bases and 4 bases, with 13 bases remaining between them. The CDR3 consists of 13 residues. After extraction with the RNeasy kit, roughly 0.45 to 1 ug of the RNA was reverse transcribed using random hexamers. Amplification of TCR beta CDR3 by immunoSEQ multiplex PCR spanned 54 Vbeta and 13 Jbeta. TCRdb recomputed calls from the immunoSEQ multiplex PCR reads with MiXCR, one row per CDR3 protein. Among 140,000 to 150,000 distinct CDR3 sequences listed, around 95% were seen once. All included Susac syndrome patients satisfied recently defined diagnostic criteria for definite or probable disease. The authors negatively isolated CD8+ and CD4+ T cells and FACS-enriched TEMRA cells.

The rearrangement joins TRBV9 to TRBJ1-2, with D possibly TRBD1 on 6 matching bases. The clonotype originates from a human donor with Susac syndrome. Sequenced: CD4+ T cells from PBMCs. CDR3 bases: TGTGCCAGCACCCCCTCGGGGGCCTATGGCTACACCTTC. This sequence encodes CASTPSGAYGYTF.